The table lists the clone carrying this T cell receptor beta chain with a count of one. The sample belongs to a study of blood T cell repertoires in COVID-19. Study in general: Researchers got acute and convalescent COVID-19 samples from the United States, Italy and Spain. Sources were T cells, B-cell-depleted T cells, or PBMCs; the material itself was cDNA or gDNA.

The trim removed 4 bases at V and 2 bases at J, leaving 7 bases unmatched. Germline loops: CDR1 LNHDA, CDR2 SQIVND (reference sequence). The CDR3 has 15 amino acids. Original processing methods: Researchers report that nucleated cell counts were estimated from reference gene primer amplification. Profiled with immunoSEQ multiplex PCR; TCRdb holds only in-frame clones, not every one. V and J calls and clone size are given by that table; D and trimming were obtained from the DNA. The sample includes around 370,000 clones, about 90% of them seen just once. This receptor was identified in a woman younger than 30 who had recovered from COVID-19. Source material: peripheral blood. This sequence joins TRBV19 and TRBJ1-2, with 7 bases aligning to TRBD1. The CDR3 DNA reads as TGTGCCAGTAGTAGGCGACAGGGTTTGAACTATGGCTACACCTTC. It encodes CASSRRQGLNYGYTF. Together with reference TRBV19 and TRBJ1-2, the CDR3 gives the full variable domain: DGGITQSPKYLFRKEGQNVTLSCEQNLNHDAMYWYRQDPGQGLRLIYYSQIVNDFQKGDIAEGYSVSREKKESFPLTVTSAQKNPTAFYLCASSRRQGLNYGYTFGSGTRLTVV.